This T cell receptor beta chain was found in a study of response to subunit inactivated influenza vaccine. TCRdb redid the calling of the RT-PCR reads with MiXCR, one entry per CDR3 protein. The sample comprises 800,000 or so distinct CDR3 sequences, roughly 20% of which are singletons, and 10% rests with the top ten. On this clonotype: Its antigen is as yet unknown.

Study conclusions and caveats: Authors suggested each seasonal flu vaccination may recruit only limited numbers of new T cells.

The CDR3 has 15 residues. Germline V CDR1 and CDR2: LNHDA, SQIVND (reference sequence). V was cut by 3 bases and J by 0 bases, with 10 bases left in between. This receptor was taken from a man aged 50 to 59 who received an inactivated influenza vaccine. This chain joins TRBV19 and TRBJ2-3; a possible D gene is TRBD1 (6 bases). The specimen was PBMCs from blood, collected about 5 days after vaccination. CDR3 region: CASSITGHSTDTQYF. The CDR3, as DNA: TGTGCCAGTAGTATTACGGGACACAGCACAGATACGCAGTATTTT.